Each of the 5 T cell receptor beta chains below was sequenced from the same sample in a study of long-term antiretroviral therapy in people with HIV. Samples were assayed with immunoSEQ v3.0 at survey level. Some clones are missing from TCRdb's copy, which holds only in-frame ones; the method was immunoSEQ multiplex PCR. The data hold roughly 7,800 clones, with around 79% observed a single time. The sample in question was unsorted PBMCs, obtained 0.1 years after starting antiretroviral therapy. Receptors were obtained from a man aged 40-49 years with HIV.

The CDR3 DNA follows: TGTGCCAGCAGCGCTGGACCGGGACAGGGCTACGAGCAGTACTTC. Protein sequence: CASSAGPGQGYEQYF. The chain links TRBV6-1 to TRBJ2-7; 9 bases fit TRBD1. The CDR3 has 15 amino acids. Per the germline V gene, CDR1 is MNHNS and CDR2 is SASEGT. Trimming cost V 6 bases and J 3 bases; bases outside gene matches: 9.

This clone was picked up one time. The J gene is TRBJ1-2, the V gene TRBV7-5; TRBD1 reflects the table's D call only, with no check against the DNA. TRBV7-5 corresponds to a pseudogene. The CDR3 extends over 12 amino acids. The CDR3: CASSLYSYGYTF. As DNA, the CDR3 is TGTGCCAGCAGCTTATACAGCTATGGCTACACCTTC.

In DNA, the CDR3 is TGTGCCTGGAGTTCGGATAATGCTCGCTATGGCTACACCTTC. Translation: CAWSSDNARYGYTF. This rearrangement joins TRBV30 to TRBJ1-2; D remains unclear. The germline gives CDR1 GTSNPN, CDR2 SVGIG (reference sequence). V shed 2 bases and J shed 4 bases, with 14 bases lying between them. The CDR3 has 14 amino acids.

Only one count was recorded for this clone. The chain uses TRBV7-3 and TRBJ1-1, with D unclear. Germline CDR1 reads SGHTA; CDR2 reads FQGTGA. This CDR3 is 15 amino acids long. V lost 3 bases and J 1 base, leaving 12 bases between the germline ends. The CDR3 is CASSLSGISNTEAFF. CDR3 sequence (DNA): TGTGCCAGCAGCTTGTCAGGCATTTCGAACACTGAAGCTTTCTTT. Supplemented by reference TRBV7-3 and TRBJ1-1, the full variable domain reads GAGVSQTPSNKVTEKGKYVELRCDPISGHTALYWYRQSLGQGPEFLIYFQGTGAADDSGLPNDRFFAVRPEGSVSTLKIQRTERGDSAVYLCASSLSGISNTEAFFGQGTRLTVV.

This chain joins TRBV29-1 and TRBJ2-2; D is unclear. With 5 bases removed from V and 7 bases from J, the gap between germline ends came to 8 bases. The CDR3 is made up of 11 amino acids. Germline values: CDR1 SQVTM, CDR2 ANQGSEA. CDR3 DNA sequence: TGCAGCGTTATGGGAAGCGGGGAGCTGTTTTTT. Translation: CSVMGSGELFF.